One sample yielded the 26 T cell receptor beta chains listed below, sequenced in a study of lymphopenia after photon versus proton radiotherapy. Sequencing was performed with immunoSEQ multiplex PCR; in TCRdb, only in-frame clones are kept and a portion is missing. In the table there are over 55,000 clones, 75% to 90% of which are singletons. Sequencing was performed on peripheral blood, taken from a patient treated with proton-based radiotherapy. The receptors stem from a man older than 75 with esophageal cancer.

The chain employs TRBV20-1 and TRBJ2-1; D perhaps matches TRBD2 (5 bases). CDR1 and CDR2 from the germline V gene are DFQATT and SNEGSKA (reference sequence). This CDR3 has 10 residues. V dropped 5 bases and J dropped 7 bases, with 6 bases sitting between them. As DNA, the CDR3 is TGCAGTGCTCTAGCAAATGAGCAGTTCTTC. As protein: CSALANEQFF.

The chain is built from TRBV25-1 and TRBJ1-2, with a weak D call TRBD1 (6 bases). The V end lost 2 bases, the J end lost 7 bases, and 20 bases lay between the germline ends. Germline loops: CDR1 MGHDK, CDR2 SYGVNS. CDR3 length: 16 amino acids. The CDR3 DNA sequence: TGTGCCAGCAGTGAAGGGGGGACACCAGTCAGTTTTGGCTACACCTTC. Amino acid sequence: CASSEGGTPVSFGYTF.

In DNA, the CDR3 is TGTGCCAGCAGCTTAGGTGGGGACCGACGATTCTACGAGCAGTACTTC. Protein: CASSLGGDRRFYEQYF. The chain links TRBV11-1 to TRBJ2-7, with D perhaps assigned TRBD1 or TRBD2 (5 bases each). The V end lost 1 base, the J end lost 3 bases, and 16 bases lay between the germline ends. Germline lookup yields CDR1 SGHAT and CDR2 FQDESV (reference sequence). The CDR3 loop spans 16 amino acids.

This clone was detected only a few times. This chain links TRBV6-1 with TRBJ1-4; D perhaps matches TRBD1 (6 bases). This CDR3 comprises 13 residues. Trimming stripped 4 bases from V and 8 bases from J, with 11 bases between. CDR1 and CDR2 from the germline V gene are MNHNS and SASEGT. This CDR3 is CASSVDSGEKLFF. The CDR3 DNA follows: TGTGCCAGCAGTGTGGACAGCGGGGAAAAACTGTTTTTT.

The chain carries TRBV19 and TRBJ2-7; D may match TRBD1 or TRBD2 (5 bases each). The CDR3 is made up of 14 amino acids. V was pared by 5 bases and J by 3 bases, with 14 bases between. Germline values: CDR1 LNHDA, CDR2 SQIVND (reference sequence). DNA of the CDR3: TGTGCCAGTAGTTCAGGGACCCGCCTCTACGAGCAGTACTTC. Residues: CASSSGTRLYEQYF.

The CDR3 region has the DNA TGTGCCAGCAGCTCTTCAGCCCGCGAATACTTC. Translation: CASSSSAREYF. The V gene is TRBV7-2, the J gene TRBJ2-5; D is unclear. The CDR3 contains 11 residues. Germline loops: CDR1 SGHTA, CDR2 FQGNSA. The V end lost 4 bases, the J end lost 14 bases, and 14 bases lay between the germline ends.

The chain joins TRBV5-4 to TRBJ2-5; possible D gene TRBD2, 6 bases. Germline V gene sequence: CDR1 SGHNT, CDR2 YYREEE (reference sequence). V was trimmed by 3 bases and J by 5 bases, leaving 17 bases between them. This CDR3 has 15 amino acids. The CDR3 DNA follows: TGTGCCAGCAGCTCAGGACTAAACCGGGGGGAGACCCAGTACTTC. Protein: CASSSGLNRGETQYF.

The V and J genes are TRBV5-1 and TRBJ2-3; 8 nucleotides line up with TRBD2. The CDR3 contains 15 residues. Germline-derived CDR1 and CDR2 are SGHRS and YFSETQ. Trimming took 2 bases from V and 1 from J; bases not matched to a gene: 3. The CDR3 DNA reads TGCGCCAGCAGCTTACTAGCGGAGGGCACAGATACGCAGTATTTT. Amino acids: CASSLLAEGTDTQYF.

This chain uses TRBV7-6 with TRBJ1-1; D is perhaps TRBD1 (6 bases). CDR1 and CDR2 from the germline V gene are SGHVS and FNYEAQ. V was trimmed by 1 base and J by 4 bases, leaving 13 bases between them. This CDR3 comprises 15 residues. In DNA form, the CDR3 reads TGTGCCAGCAGCTTAGATGGGGGGCGAGCCACTGAAGCTTTCTTT. This sequence encodes CASSLDGGRATEAFF.

The CDR3 bases are TGTGCCAGCTCACCGGGGGACAGAACTTACAATGAGCAGTTCTTC. Translating gives CASSPGDRTYNEQFF. The rearrangement links TRBV18 to TRBJ2-1, with TRBD1 matching 7 bases. Germline V gene sequence: CDR1 KGHSH, CDR2 LQKENI. This CDR3 region has 15 residues. The J segment lost 4 bases and the V segment lost 3 bases, leaving 6 bases of the junction unmatched. The full variable domain, completed using reference TRBV18 and TRBJ2-1, is NAGVMQNPRHLVRRRGQEARLRCSPMKGHSHVYWYRQLPEEGLKFMVYLQKENIIDESGMPKERFSAEFPKEGPSILRIQQVVRGDSAAYFCASSPGDRTYNEQFFGPGTRLTVL.

The chain recombines TRBV15 with TRBJ1-2; 9 bases line up with TRBD1. The J segment lost 4 bases and the V segment lost 0 bases, leaving 3 bases of the junction unmatched. Germline CDR1 and CDR2: LNHNV and YYDKDF (reference sequence). The CDR3 is 15 amino acids. CDR3 coding DNA: TGTGCCACCAGCAGAGAAGGGACAGGGCTCTATGGCTACACCTTC. The encoded protein is CATSREGTGLYGYTF.

The chain is built from TRBV7-9 and TRBJ2-7; TRBD2 agrees at 7 bases. After removal of 3 bases from V and 5 bases from J, the junction contained 13 bases not matched to a gene. Germline loops: CDR1 SEHNR, CDR2 FQNEAQ (reference sequence). CDR3 length: 16 residues. In DNA, the CDR3 is TGTGCCAGCAGCTTTGGGAGGGGAGGGGCGAGACACGAGCAGTACTTC. Amino acid sequence: CASSFGRGGARHEQYF.

CDR3 sequence (DNA): TGTGCCAGCAGCGTAGACGGATACCATAATTCACCCCTCCACTTT. This translates into CASSVDGYHNSPLHF. This chain connects TRBV9 to TRBJ1-6; D gene uncertain. The CDR3 contains 15 residues. CDR1 and CDR2 (germline): SGDLS, YYNGEE. Trimming pared 0 bases from V and 5 bases from J, leaving 9 bases between.

The rearrangement links TRBV5-5 to TRBJ1-1; possibly TRBD1 for D (5 bases). Trimming removed 2 bases at V and 5 bases at J, with 10 bases between. The germline CDR1 and CDR2 sequences are SGHKS and YYEKEE (reference sequence). CDR3 length equals 13 residues. CDR3 DNA sequence: TGTGCCAGCAGCTTTGGAGGGGAAACTGAAGCTTTCTTT. As protein: CASSFGGETEAFF.

CDR3 region: CAWIRDRIGEAFF. The CDR3 DNA reads as TGTGCCTGGATTCGGGACAGAATAGGCGAAGCTTTCTTT. V gene TRBV30 combines with J gene TRBJ1-1; TRBD1 aligns across 7 bases. J lost 8 bases, V lost 4 bases, and 10 bases had no gene match. CDR3 size: 13 residues. Germline V gene lookup returns CDR1 GTSNPN and CDR2 SVGIG (reference sequence). Complete variable domain (other parts from reference TRBV30 and TRBJ1-1): SQTIHQWPATLVQPVGSPLSLECTVEGTSNPNLYWYRQAAGRGLQLLFYSVGIGQISSEVPQNLSASRPQDRQFILSSKKLLLSDSGFYLCAWIRDRIGEAFFGQGTRLTVV.

The chain has TRBV7-2 and TRBJ2-3, with 12 bases identical to TRBD2. The CDR3 extends over 17 amino acids. With 1 base clipped from V and 3 bases from J, the junction kept 5 bases outside the gene matches. The germline gives CDR1 SGHTA, CDR2 FQGNSA. In nucleotides, the CDR3 is TGTGCCAGCAGCTTAGTGGCTAGCGGGGGGGCAACAGATACGCAGTATTTT. Translated, it gives CASSLVASGGATDTQYF.

The rearrangement joins TRBV4-1 to TRBJ1-2, with D uncertain. Per germline, CDR1 MGHRA and CDR2 YSYEKL. V gave up 4 bases and J gave up 10 bases, with 10 bases separating them. The CDR3 runs 11 residues. CDR3 sequence: CASSLLGDYTF. CDR3 DNA sequence: TGCGCCAGCAGCCTTCTGGGTGACTACACCTTC.

The chain uses TRBV5-6 and TRBJ1-2; D possibly corresponds to TRBD1 (5 bases). Trimming stripped 2 bases from V and 8 bases from J, with 16 bases between. The CDR3 covers 14 residues. Germline CDR1 SGHDT, CDR2 YYEEEE. CDR3 in amino acids: CASSFKSGWDGYTF. In DNA, the CDR3 is TGTGCCAGCAGCTTTAAGAGCGGGTGGGACGGCTACACCTTC.

Here the CDR3 reads CASSPARTSGRAETQYF. The CDR3 region has the DNA TGTGCCAGCAGTCCAGCCCGGACTAGCGGGAGGGCCGAGACCCAGTACTTC. The rearrangement links TRBV2 to TRBJ2-5, with 15 bases fitting TRBD2. The CDR3 covers 17 residues. Germline V gene sequence: CDR1 SNHLY, CDR2 FYNNEI. Trimming took 5 bases from V and 5 from J; bases not matched to a gene: 9.

This clone was found once. The chain employs TRBV7-8 and TRBJ2-7; D ambiguous. There are 13 residues in the CDR3. V was pared by 5 bases and J by 7 bases, with 15 bases between. Per germline, CDR1 SGHVS and CDR2 FQNEAQ. CDR3 residues: CASSLRTPEEQYF. In DNA, the CDR3 is TGTGCCAGCAGCCTCCGGACGCCAGAGGAGCAGTACTTC.

The CDR3 DNA sequence: TGTGCCAGCAGCGTAGCGCCGGCGGGGGAGACCCAGTACTTC. Residues: CASSVAPAGETQYF. V and J are TRBV9 and TRBJ2-5; D is perhaps TRBD2 (6 bases). Germline CDR1 SGDLS, CDR2 YYNGEE. The CDR3 contains 14 residues. V lost 0 bases and J lost 5, with 11 bases in between.

V usage is TRBV28 and J usage is TRBJ1-4; D call uncertain. Between the trimmed V and J ends, which lost 2 bases and 5 bases, there was a span of 6 bases. Germline V CDR1 and CDR2: MDHEN, SYDVKM. The CDR3 totals 13 residues. CDR3 residues: CASSLVGNEKLFF. The CDR3 DNA sequence: TGTGCCAGCAGTTTAGTTGGGAATGAAAAACTGTTTTTT.

V usage is TRBV30 and J usage is TRBJ2-2; D gene unclear. Germline CDR1 and CDR2: GTSNPN and SVGIG (reference sequence). V lost 0 bases to trimming and J lost 9 bases, with 8 bases between them. The CDR3 has 12 residues. CDR3 sequence (DNA): TGTGCCTGGAGTGTGACCCGATGGGAGCTGTTTTTT. Translating gives CAWSVTRWELFF.

CDR3: CASTTDLSSTDTQYF. The DNA for the CDR3 is TGCGCCAGCACAACTGACCTGTCGAGTACAGATACGCAGTATTTT. This chain uses TRBV5-1 with TRBJ2-3; D call uncertain. Trimming shortened V by 6 bases and J by 3 bases, and 17 bases separated the two germline ends. This CDR3 is built from 15 residues. Germline V gene sequence: CDR1 SGHRS, CDR2 YFSETQ.

The chain couples TRBV14 to TRBJ1-4; no clear D gene. V was trimmed by 2 bases and J by 8 bases, leaving 12 bases between them. CDR1 is SGHDN and CDR2 is FVKESK in the germline V gene. The CDR3 is made up of 14 amino acids. CDR3 DNA: TGTGCCAGCAGCCAACTCGGAGAGGAGGAAAAACTGTTTTTT. Protein sequence: CASSQLGEEEKLFF.

The V gene is TRBV27, the J gene TRBJ1-5; D possibly corresponds to TRBD1 (6 bases). The germline V and J ends were trimmed by 6 bases and 0 bases, with 12 bases remaining between them. The germline V gene has CDR1 MNHEY and CDR2 SMNVEV (reference sequence). This CDR3 comprises 15 residues. The chain's CDR3 is CASRPQGYSNQPQHF. CDR3 DNA sequence: TGTGCCAGCAGACCACAGGGCTATAGCAATCAGCCCCAGCATTTT.